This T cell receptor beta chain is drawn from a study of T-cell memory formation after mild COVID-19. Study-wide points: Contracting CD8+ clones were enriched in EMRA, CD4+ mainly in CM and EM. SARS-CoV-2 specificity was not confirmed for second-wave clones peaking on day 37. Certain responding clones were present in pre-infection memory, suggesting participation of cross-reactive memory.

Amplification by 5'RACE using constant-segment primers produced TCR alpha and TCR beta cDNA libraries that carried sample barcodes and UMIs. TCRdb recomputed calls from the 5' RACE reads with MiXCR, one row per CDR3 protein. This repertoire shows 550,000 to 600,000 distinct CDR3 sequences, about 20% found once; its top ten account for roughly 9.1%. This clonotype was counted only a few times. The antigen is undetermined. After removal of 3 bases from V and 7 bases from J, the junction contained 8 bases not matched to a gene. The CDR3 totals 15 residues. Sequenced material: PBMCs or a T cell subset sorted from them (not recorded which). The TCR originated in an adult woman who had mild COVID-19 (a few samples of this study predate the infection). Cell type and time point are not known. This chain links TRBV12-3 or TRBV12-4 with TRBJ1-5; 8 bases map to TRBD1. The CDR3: CASSLDRVKGQPQHF. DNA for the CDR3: TGTGCCAGCAGTTTGGACAGGGTCAAGGGGCAGCCCCAGCATTTT.